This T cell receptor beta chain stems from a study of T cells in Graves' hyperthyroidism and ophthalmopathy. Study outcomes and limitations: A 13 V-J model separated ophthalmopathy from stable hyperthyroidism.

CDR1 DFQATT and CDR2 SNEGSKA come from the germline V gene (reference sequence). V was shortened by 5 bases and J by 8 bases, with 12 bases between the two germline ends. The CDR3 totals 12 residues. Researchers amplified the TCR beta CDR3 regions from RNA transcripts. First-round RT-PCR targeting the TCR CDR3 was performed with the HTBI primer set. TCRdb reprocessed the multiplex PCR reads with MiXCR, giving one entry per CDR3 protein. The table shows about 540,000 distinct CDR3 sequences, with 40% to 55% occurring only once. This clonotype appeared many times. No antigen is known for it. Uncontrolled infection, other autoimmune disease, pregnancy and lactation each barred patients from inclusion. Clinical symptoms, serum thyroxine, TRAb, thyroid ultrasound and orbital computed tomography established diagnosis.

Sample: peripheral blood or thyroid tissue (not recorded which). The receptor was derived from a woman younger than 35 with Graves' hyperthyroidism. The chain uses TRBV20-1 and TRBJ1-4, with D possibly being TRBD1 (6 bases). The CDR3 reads CSARRGEEKLFF. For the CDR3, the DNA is TGCAGTGCTCGGAGGGGGGAAGAAAAACTGTTTTTT.